This T cell receptor beta chain was obtained from a study of graft-versus-host responses after intestinal transplantation. Concerning this clone itself: The antigen remains undetermined.

Produced via immunoSEQ multiplex PCR; TCRdb's table is partial and in-frame only. The table lists 75,000 to 100,000 clones, 75% to 95% of them singletons, with about 16% in the top ten. General study points: Graft-donor T cell macrochimerism coincided with high graft-versus-host to host-versus-graft clonal ratios in allografts.

Germline lookup yields CDR1 MNHGY and CDR2 SVAAGI. CDR3 length equals 11 residues. V was clipped by 5 bases and J by 5 bases, with 6 bases between them. The receptor comes from a human patient who received an intestinal transplant, so some T cells may come from the graft donor. Sequencing was performed on PBMCs, taken 453 days after intestinal transplant. V gene TRBV6-9 combines with J gene TRBJ2-5, with unresolved D. In DNA form, the CDR3 reads TGTGCCAGCAGTGGGGTGGAGACCCAGTACTTC. Encoded protein: CASSGVETQYF.